The rows below give T cell receptor beta chains drawn from one sample of a study of T cell changes during pregnancy in multiple sclerosis. TCRdb's copy holds only in-frame clones and misses some; the assay was immunoSEQ multiplex PCR. The sample has roughly 51,000 clones, 85% to 95% seen once. Source: CD8+ T cells from peripheral blood mononuclear cells, taken before pregnancy. These receptors all stem from a female donor with multiple sclerosis, enrolled in a pregnancy study. The CDR3 runs from the conserved cysteine through the conserved F or W. D genes are given only for firm matches. Not all rows give a size; the values are once, few, many and, for expanded clones, a class.

TRBD1	TRBV6-1	.	TRBJ1-5	CASSVDRDKNQPQHF	TGTGCCAGCAGTGTAGACAGGGATAAGAATCAGCCCCAGCATTTT
TRBD2	TRBV11-2	.	TRBJ2-7	CASSLVRTSAQRYEQYF	TGTGCCAGCAGCTTAGTTCGAACTAGCGCGCAACGCTACGAGCAGTACTTC
TRBD1	TRBV9	.	TRBJ1-4	CASSPQGQGLEKLFF	TGTGCCAGCAGCCCCCAAGGACAGGGGCTTGAAAAACTGTTTTTT
.	TRBV5-6	.	TRBJ2-7	CASSSQGYEQYF	TGTGCCAGCAGCTCCCAGGGATACGAGCAGTACTTC
.	TRBV2	.	TRBJ2-7	CASRASAGSYEQYF	TGTGCCAGCAGGGCATCGGCAGGGTCCTACGAGCAGTACTTC
.	TRBV5-5	.	TRBJ2-7	CASSSSYEQYF	TGTGCCAGCAGCTCGTCCTACGAGCAGTACTTC
.	TRBV11-3	.	TRBJ2-7	CASSRAGRSYEQYF	TGTGCCAGCAGCCGTGCGGGCAGGAGTTACGAGCAGTACTTC
.	TRBV27	.	TRBJ1-2	CASSLSAGLYGYTF	TGTGCCAGCAGTTTATCGGCAGGTTTATATGGCTACACCTTC
TRBD1	TRBV4-3	.	TRBJ2-7	CASSQAVQGQRGLEQYF	TGCGCCAGCAGCCAAGCGGTCCAGGGACAGAGAGGACTCGAGCAGTACTTC
TRBD2	TRBV23-1	.	TRBJ2-1	CASGVGLAIVNEQFF	TGCGCCAGCGGAGTGGGACTAGCGATTGTCAATGAGCAGTTCTTC
.	TRBV4-1	.	TRBJ1-2	CASSQDLADGVLNGYTF	TGCGCCAGCAGCCAAGATTTAGCGGACGGAGTTTTGAATGGCTACACCTTC
TRBD1	TRBV13	few	TRBJ1-2	CASSSLPDRVSYGYTF	TGTGCCAGCAGTTCATTACCCGACAGGGTGAGCTATGGCTACACCTTC
TRBD2	TRBV6-5	.	TRBJ2-3	CASSSGTRWFDTQYF	TGTGCCAGCAGTTCCGGGACTAGATGGTTTGATACGCAGTATTTT
.	TRBV6-1	.	TRBJ1-3	CASREYSWGDSGNTIYF	TGTGCCAGCAGGGAATACTCGTGGGGAGACTCTGGAAACACCATATATTTT
TRBD1	TRBV27	.	TRBJ2-7	CASSNRGVYEQYF	TGTGCCAGCAGTAACAGGGGAGTATACGAGCAGTACTTC
.	TRBV21-1	.	TRBJ1-2	CASSKFEGIDYGYTF	TGTGCCAGCAGCAAATTTGAGGGTATAGACTATGGCTACACCTTC
TRBD2	TRBV7-8	.	TRBJ2-3	CASSRTSGVSPDTQYF	TGTGCCAGCAGCCGGACTAGCGGGGTATCCCCCGATACGCAGTATTTT
TRBD1	TRBV5-1	.	TRBJ2-7	CASSSRQGNYEQYF	TGCGCCAGCAGCTCGAGACAGGGAAACTACGAGCAGTACTTC
TRBD1	TRBV11-2	once	TRBJ1-1	CASSTRQGARTEAFF	TGTGCCAGCAGCACCCGACAGGGGGCCAGGACTGAAGCTTTCTTT
.	TRBV9	.	TRBJ2-1	CASSPTVSYNEQFF	TGTGCCAGCAGCCCCACGGTATCCTACAATGAGCAGTTCTTC
TRBD2	TRBV6-5	.	TRBJ2-3	CASSYSGRADTQYF	TGTGCCAGCAGTTACTCCGGGAGGGCAGATACGCAGTATTTT
TRBD1	TRBV7-9	.	TRBJ2-4	CASSLGTGDLYF	TGTGCCAGCAGCCTCGGGACAGGGGATTTGTACTTC
TRBD2	TRBV5-1	.	TRBJ2-5	CASSFWAGGVQETQYF	TGCGCCAGCAGCTTTTGGGCGGGAGGGGTCCAAGAGACCCAGTACTTC
TRBD1	TRBV19	.	TRBJ2-3	CASRGGTGDTQYF	TGTGCCAGTCGTGGGGGGACAGGTGATACGCAGTATTTT
TRBD1	TRBV6-6	.	TRBJ2-7	CASGTGGGEQYF	TGTGCCAGCGGGACAGGGGGAGGTGAGCAGTACTTC
.	TRBV6-5	.	TRBJ1-4	CASSYGQLATNEKLFF	TGTGCCAGCAGTTACGGGCAGCTCGCAACTAATGAAAAACTGTTTTTT
TRBD1	TRBV27	.	TRBJ1-2	CASTGGTGDGYTF	TGTGCCAGCACTGGGGGGACAGGGGATGGCTACACCTTC
.	TRBV6-4	.	TRBJ2-1	CASSDQEGSWPSPATGEQFF	TGTGCCAGCAGTGACCAGGAGGGTAGCTGGCCTTCACCGGCGACGGGTGAGCAGTTCTTC
.	TRBV6-1	.	TRBJ1-2	CASIPRAANYGYTF	TGTGCCAGCATACCCAGGGCGGCTAACTATGGCTACACCTTC
TRBD2	TRBV5-6	.	TRBJ2-3	CASSLGLAGGRTQYF	TGTGCCAGCAGCTTGGGACTAGCGGGAGGGCGAACGCAGTATTTT
.	TRBV29-1	few	TRBJ1-1	CSGGQNTEAFF	TGCAGCGGGGGACAGAACACTGAAGCTTTCTTT
TRBD2	TRBV7-6	.	TRBJ2-1	CASSSGGLAGAEQFF	TGTGCCAGCAGCTCCGGGGGACTAGCGGGAGCCGAGCAGTTCTTC
.	TRBV2	.	TRBJ2-1	CASRAGSHEQFF	TGTGCCAGCCGGGCGGGCTCGCATGAGCAGTTCTTC
.	TRBV21-1	.	TRBJ2-5	CASSKDDRGPCGETQYF	TGTGCCAGCAGCAAAGACGACAGGGGGCCCTGCGGAGAGACCCAGTACTTC
TRBD1	TRBV27	.	TRBJ2-3	CASLSLTAGQGTDTQYF	TGTGCCAGCCTTAGTCTTACGGCTGGACAGGGCACAGATACGCAGTATTTT
.	TRBV6-1	.	TRBJ1-5	CASREAGGQPQHF	TGTGCCAGCAGGGAGGCCGGCGGACAGCCCCAGCATTTT
TRBD1	TRBV19	once	TRBJ2-1	CASSLTGGAYNEQFF	TGTGCCAGTAGCCTCACAGGGGGCGCGTACAATGAGCAGTTCTTC